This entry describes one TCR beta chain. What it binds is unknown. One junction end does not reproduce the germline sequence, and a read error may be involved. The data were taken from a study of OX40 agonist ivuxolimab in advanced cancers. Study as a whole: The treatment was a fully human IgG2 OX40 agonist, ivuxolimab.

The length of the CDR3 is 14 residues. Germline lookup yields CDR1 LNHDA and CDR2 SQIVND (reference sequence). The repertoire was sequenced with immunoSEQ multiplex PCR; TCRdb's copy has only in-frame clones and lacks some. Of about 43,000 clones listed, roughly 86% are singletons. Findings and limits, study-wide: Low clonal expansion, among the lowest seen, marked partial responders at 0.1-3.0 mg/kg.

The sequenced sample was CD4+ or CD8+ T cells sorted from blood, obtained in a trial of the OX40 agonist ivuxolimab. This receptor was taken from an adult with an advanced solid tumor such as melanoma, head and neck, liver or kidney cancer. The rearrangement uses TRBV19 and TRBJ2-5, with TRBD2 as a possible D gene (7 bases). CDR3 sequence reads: CASSIGGRGETQYF. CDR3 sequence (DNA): TGTGCCAGTAGCATAGGGGGGAGGGGAGAGACCCAGTACTTC.